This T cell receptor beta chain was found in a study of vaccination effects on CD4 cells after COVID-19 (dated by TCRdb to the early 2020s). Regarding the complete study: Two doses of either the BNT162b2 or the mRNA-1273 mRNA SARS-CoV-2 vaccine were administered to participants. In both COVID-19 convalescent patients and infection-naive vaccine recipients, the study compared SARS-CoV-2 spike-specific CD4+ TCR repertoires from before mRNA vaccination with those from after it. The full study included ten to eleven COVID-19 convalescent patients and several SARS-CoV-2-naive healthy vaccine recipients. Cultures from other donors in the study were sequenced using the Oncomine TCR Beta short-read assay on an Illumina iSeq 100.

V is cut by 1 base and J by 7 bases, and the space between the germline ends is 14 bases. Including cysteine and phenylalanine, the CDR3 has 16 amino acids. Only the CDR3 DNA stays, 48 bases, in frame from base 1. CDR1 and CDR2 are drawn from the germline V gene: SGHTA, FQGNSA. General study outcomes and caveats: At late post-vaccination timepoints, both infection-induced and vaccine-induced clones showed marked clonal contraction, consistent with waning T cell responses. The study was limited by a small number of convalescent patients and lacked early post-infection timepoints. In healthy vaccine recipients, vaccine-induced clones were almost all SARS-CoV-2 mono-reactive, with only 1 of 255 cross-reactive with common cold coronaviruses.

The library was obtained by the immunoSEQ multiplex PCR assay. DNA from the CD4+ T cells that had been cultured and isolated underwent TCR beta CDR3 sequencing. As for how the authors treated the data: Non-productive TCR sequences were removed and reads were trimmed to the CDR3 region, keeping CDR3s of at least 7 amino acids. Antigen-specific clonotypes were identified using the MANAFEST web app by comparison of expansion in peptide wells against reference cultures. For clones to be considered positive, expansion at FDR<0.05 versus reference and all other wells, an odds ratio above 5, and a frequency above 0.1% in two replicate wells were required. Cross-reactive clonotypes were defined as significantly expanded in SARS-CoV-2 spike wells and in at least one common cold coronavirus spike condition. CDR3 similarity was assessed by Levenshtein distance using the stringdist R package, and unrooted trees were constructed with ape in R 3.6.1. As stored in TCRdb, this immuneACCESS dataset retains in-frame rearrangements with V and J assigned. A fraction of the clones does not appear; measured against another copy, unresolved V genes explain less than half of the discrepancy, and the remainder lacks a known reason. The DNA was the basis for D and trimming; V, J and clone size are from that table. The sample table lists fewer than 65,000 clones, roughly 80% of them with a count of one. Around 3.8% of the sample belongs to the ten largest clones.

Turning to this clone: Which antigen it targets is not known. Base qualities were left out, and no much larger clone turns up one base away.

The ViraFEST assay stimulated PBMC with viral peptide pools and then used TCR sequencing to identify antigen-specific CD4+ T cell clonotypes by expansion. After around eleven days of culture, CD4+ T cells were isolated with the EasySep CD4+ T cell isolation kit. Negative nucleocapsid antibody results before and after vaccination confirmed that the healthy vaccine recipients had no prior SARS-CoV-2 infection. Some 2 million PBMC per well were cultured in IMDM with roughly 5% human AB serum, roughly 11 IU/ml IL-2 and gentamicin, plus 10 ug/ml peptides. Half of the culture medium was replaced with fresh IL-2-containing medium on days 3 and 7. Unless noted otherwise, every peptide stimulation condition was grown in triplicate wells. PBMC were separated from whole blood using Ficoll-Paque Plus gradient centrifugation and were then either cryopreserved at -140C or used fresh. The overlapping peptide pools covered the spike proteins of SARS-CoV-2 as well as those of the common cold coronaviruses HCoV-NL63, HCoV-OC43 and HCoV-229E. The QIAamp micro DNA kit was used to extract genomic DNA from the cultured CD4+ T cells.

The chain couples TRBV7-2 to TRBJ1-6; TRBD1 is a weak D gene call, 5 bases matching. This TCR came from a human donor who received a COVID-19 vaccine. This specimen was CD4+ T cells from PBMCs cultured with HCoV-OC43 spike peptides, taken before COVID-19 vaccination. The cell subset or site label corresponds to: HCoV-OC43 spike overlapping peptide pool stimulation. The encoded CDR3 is CASSLVVWGGNSPLHF. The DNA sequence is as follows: TGTGCCAGCAGCTTAGTTGTTTGGGGCGGGAATTCACCCCTCCACTTT.